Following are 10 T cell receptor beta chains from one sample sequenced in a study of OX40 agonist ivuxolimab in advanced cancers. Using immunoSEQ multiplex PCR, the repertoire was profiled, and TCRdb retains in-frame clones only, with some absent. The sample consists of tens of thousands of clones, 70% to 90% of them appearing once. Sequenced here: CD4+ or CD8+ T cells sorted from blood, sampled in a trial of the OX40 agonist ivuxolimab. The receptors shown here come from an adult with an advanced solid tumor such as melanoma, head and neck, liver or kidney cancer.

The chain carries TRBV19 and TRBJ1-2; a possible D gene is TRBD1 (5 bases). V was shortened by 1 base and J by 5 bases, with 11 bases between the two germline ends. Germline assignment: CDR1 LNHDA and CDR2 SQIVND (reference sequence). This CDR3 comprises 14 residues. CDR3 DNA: TGTGCCAGTAGTATAGTGGGGCAGGGATATGGCTACACCTTC. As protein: CASSIVGQGYGYTF.

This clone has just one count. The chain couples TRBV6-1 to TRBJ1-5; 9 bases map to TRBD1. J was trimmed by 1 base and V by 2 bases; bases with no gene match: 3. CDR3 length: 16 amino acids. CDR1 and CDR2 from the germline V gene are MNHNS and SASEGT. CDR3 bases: TGTGCCAGCAGTGAAACAGGGGGCGGGAGCAATCAGCCCCAGCATTTT. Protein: CASSETGGGSNQPQHF.

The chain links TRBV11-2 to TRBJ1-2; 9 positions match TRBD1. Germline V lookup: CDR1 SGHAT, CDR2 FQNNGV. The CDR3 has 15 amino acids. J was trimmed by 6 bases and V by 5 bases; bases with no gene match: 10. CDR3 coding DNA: TGTGCCAGCAGCAGATCCCGGGACAGGGAGGATGGCTACACCTTC. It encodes CASSRSRDREDGYTF.

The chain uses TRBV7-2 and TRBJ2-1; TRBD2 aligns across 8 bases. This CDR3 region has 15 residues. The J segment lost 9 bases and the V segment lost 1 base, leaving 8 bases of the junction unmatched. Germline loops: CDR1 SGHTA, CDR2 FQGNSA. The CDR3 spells CASSLDGRASGEQFF. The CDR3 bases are TGTGCCAGCAGCTTAGACGGGAGGGCCTCCGGTGAGCAGTTCTTC. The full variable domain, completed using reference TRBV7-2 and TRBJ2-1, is GAGVSQSPSNKVTEKGKDVELRCDPISGHTALYWYRQSLGQGLEFLIYFQGNSAPDKSGLPSDRFSAERTGGSVSTLTIQRTQQEDSAVYLCASSLDGRASGEQFFGPGTRLTVL.

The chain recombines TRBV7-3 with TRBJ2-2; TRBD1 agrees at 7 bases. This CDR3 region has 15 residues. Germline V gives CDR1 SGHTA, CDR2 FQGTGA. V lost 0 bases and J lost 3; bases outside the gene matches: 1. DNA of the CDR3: TGTGCCAGCAGCTTAACGACAGGGTACACCGGGGAGCTGTTTTTT. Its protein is CASSLTTGYTGELFF.

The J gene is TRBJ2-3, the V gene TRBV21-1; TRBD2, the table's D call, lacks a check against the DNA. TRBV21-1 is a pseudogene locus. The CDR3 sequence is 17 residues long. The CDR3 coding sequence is TGTGCCAGCAGCAAAGCGCTAGCACTAGCGGGGCGAGATACGCAGTATTTT. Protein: CASSKALALAGRDTQYF.

The DNA of the CDR3 is TGCGCCAGCAGCCAAAGACAGGGGGCCTACGAGCAGTACTTC. This gives the protein CASSQRQGAYEQYF. The chain has TRBV4-1 and TRBJ2-7, with 9 bases lining up with TRBD1. V trimming: 2 bases; J trimming: 2 bases; junction bases outside the gene matches: 1. The CDR3 has 14 amino acids. The germline CDR1 and CDR2 sequences are MGHRA and YSYEKL.

CDR3 sequence (DNA): TGTGCCAGCAGTGAAGCGCTGTCAGATACGCAGTATTTT. Its protein product is CASSEALSDTQYF. The chain uses TRBV2 and TRBJ2-3; D gene unclear. The CDR3 sequence is 13 residues long. Trimming left V 0 bases short and J 4 bases short, with 5 bases between. CDR1 is SNHLY and CDR2 is FYNNEI in the germline V gene.

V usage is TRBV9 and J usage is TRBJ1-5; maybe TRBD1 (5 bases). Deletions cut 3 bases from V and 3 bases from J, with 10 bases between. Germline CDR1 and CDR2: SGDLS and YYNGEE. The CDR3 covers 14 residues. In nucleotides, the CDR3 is TGTGCCAGCAGCGCCTCAGGGAACAATCAGCCCCAGCATTTT. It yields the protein CASSASGNNQPQHF.

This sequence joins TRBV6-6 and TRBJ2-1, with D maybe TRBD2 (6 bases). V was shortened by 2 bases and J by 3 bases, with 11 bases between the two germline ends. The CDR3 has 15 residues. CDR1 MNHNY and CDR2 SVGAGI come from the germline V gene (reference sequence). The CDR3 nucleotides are TGTGCCAGCAGTTACAGAGCGGGCGACTACAATGAGCAGTTCTTC. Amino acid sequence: CASSYRAGDYNEQFF.